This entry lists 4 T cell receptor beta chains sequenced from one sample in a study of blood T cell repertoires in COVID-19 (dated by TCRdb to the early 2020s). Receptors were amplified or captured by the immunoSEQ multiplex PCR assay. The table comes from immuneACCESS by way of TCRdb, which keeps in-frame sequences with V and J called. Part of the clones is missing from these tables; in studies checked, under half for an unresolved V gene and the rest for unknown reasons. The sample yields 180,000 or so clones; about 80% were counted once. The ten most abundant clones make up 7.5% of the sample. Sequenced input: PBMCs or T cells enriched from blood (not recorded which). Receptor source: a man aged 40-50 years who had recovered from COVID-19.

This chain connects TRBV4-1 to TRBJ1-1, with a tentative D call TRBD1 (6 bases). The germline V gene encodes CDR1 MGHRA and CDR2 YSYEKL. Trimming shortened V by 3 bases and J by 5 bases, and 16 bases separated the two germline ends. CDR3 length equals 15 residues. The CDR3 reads CASSHDNRVETEAFF. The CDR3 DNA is TGCGCCAGCAGCCATGATAACAGGGTAGAAACTGAAGCTTTCTTT.

CDR3 amino acids: CASSLASGWNEKLFF. The CDR3 DNA follows: TGTGCCAGCAGCTTAGCGTCGGGGTGGAATGAAAAACTGTTTTTT. The chain couples TRBV7-6 to TRBJ1-4; D unresolved. This CDR3 comprises 15 residues. V dropped 0 bases and J dropped 5 bases, with 10 bases sitting between them. Per germline, CDR1 SGHVS and CDR2 FNYEAQ.

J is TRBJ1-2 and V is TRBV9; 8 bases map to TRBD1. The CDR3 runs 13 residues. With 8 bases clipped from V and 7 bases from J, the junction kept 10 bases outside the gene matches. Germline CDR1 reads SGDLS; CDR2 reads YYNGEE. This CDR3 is CASSLGGQGGYTF. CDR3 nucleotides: TGTGCCAGTTCCCTCGGAGGACAGGGTGGCTACACCTTC.

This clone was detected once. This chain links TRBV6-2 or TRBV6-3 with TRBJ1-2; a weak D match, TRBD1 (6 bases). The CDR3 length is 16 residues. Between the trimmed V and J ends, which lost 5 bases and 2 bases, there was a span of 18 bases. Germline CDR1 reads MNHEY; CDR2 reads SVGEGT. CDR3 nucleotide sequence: TGTGCCAGCAGTAAGGAGACAGGACGGGGAAACTATGGCTACACCTTC. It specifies CASSKETGRGNYGYTF.